These 18 T cell receptor beta chains came from one sample sequenced in a study of control samples from healthy donors and cancer patients. Method: immunoSEQ multiplex PCR; TCRdb's copy keeps in-frame clones and lacks some. The sample lists roughly 100,000 clones, about nine tenths occurring once. The sample comprised blood. The receptors stem from a woman under 40 in good health.

V and J are TRBV5-5 and TRBJ2-6; 8 bases are shared with TRBD1. Germline V gene sequence: CDR1 SGHKS, CDR2 YYEKEE (reference sequence). The CDR3 has 17 residues. The ends lost 4 bases at V and 0 bases at J; junction bases unmatched: 6. The CDR3 reads CASSMTGVSSGANVLTF. The CDR3 DNA reads as TGTGCCAGCAGCATGACAGGGGTAAGCTCTGGGGCCAACGTCCTGACTTTC.

This rearrangement joins TRBV29-1 to TRBJ2-7; tentatively, D is TRBD1 (6 bases). V lost 2 bases and J 4 bases, leaving 12 bases between the germline ends. The length of the CDR3 is 13 residues. The germline gives CDR1 SQVTM, CDR2 ANQGSEA. CDR3 protein: CSVELGTPYEQYF. The CDR3 DNA reads TGCAGCGTTGAACTCGGGACACCATACGAGCAGTACTTC.

This clone was observed once. In DNA form, the CDR3 reads TGTGCCAGCAGCCAAGGCGGGCTCTACGAGCAGTACTTC. Residues: CASSQGGLYEQYF. The chain recombines TRBV4-2 with TRBJ2-7; TRBD2 might be the D (5 bases). With 1 base removed from V and 3 bases from J, the gap between germline ends came to 7 bases. The CDR3 runs 13 residues. CDR1 is LGHNA and CDR2 is YNFKEQ in the germline V gene.

The V call is TRBV5-1, the J call TRBJ2-3; weak D call: TRBD2 (6 bases). Germline V CDR1 and CDR2: SGHRS, YFSETQ. The length of the CDR3 is 15 residues. V dropped 0 bases and J dropped 1 base, with 9 bases sitting between them. CDR3 sequence: CASSLELAGTDTQYF. DNA for the CDR3: TGCGCCAGCAGCTTGGAGTTAGCGGGCACAGATACGCAGTATTTT. The full variable domain, with the rest looked up from reference TRBV5-1 and TRBJ2-3, is KAGVTQTPRYLIKTRGQQVTLSCSPISGHRSVSWYQQTPGQGLQFLFEYFSETQRNKGNFPGRFSGRQFSNSRSEMNVSTLELGDSALYLCASSLELAGTDTQYFGPGTRLTVL.

The chain is built from TRBV5-6 and TRBJ2-7; D uncertain. Germline CDR1 SGHDT, CDR2 YYEEEE. V was pared by 0 bases and J by 0 bases, with 13 bases between. The CDR3 is 16 amino acids. CDR3: CASSLDPDIHSYEQYF. CDR3 nucleotides: TGTGCCAGCAGCTTGGATCCCGACATACACTCCTACGAGCAGTACTTC.

The V gene is TRBV2, the J gene TRBJ1-2; D unclear. This CDR3 contains 10 residues. V lost 11 bases and J lost 2, with 6 bases in between. Germline V gene sequence: CDR1 SNHLY, CDR2 FYNNEI. This chain's CDR3 is CASWNYGYTF. In DNA form, the CDR3 reads TGTGCCTCCTGGAACTATGGCTACACCTTC.

The rearrangement links TRBV9 to TRBJ1-4, with D possibly matching TRBD1 (6 bases). This CDR3 comprises 15 residues. V was trimmed by 2 bases and J by 7 bases, leaving 15 bases between them. Germline CDR1 and CDR2: SGDLS and YYNGEE. This chain's CDR3 is CASSVSPGGPEKLFF. The CDR3 nucleotides read TGTGCCAGCAGCGTGTCCCCCGGGGGGCCTGAAAAACTGTTTTTT.

This chain connects TRBV4-1 to TRBJ1-1; D is ambiguous. The germline gives CDR1 MGHRA, CDR2 YSYEKL. There are 15 residues in the CDR3. The V end lost 0 bases, the J end lost 12 bases, and 20 bases lay between the germline ends. The CDR3 DNA reads as TGCGCCAGCAGCCAAGATCAGAAACCAACCAGTAAAACTTTCTTT. This sequence encodes CASSQDQKPTSKTFF.

The count of this clone is one. The gene calls are TRBV14 and TRBJ2-7, with D possibly called TRBD1 or TRBD2 (6 bases each). Germline V CDR1 and CDR2: SGHDN, FVKESK. V was pared by 3 bases and J by 6 bases, with 12 bases between. This CDR3 has 13 amino acids. CDR3 nucleotide sequence: TGTGCCAGCAGCCATAAGGGGGGCGGCGAGCAGTACTTC. Amino acids: CASSHKGGGEQYF. Full variable domain (missing parts from reference TRBV14 and TRBJ2-7): EAGVTQFPSHSVIEKGQTVTLRCDPISGHDNLYWYRRVMGKEIKFLLHFVKESKQDESGMPNNRFLAERTGGTYSTLKVQPAELEDSGVYFCASSHKGGGEQYFGPGTRLTVT.

The V call is TRBV28, the J call TRBJ2-5; possibly TRBD1 or TRBD2 for D (5 bases each). Germline V gives CDR1 MDHEN, CDR2 SYDVKM. V was pared by 5 bases and J by 5 bases, with 15 bases between. This CDR3 region has 14 residues. CDR3 amino acids: CASSSAGRGETQYF. CDR3 nucleotide sequence: TGTGCCAGCAGTAGCGCAGGGAGAGGCGAGACCCAGTACTTC. Full variable domain (outside the CDR3, taken from reference TRBV28 and TRBJ2-5): DVKVTQSSRYLVKRTGEKVFLECVQDMDHENMFWYRQDPGLGLRLIYFSYDVKMKEKGDIPEGYSVSREKKERFSLILESASTNQTSMYLCASSSAGRGETQYFGPGTRLLVL.

This clone was picked up one time. This chain connects TRBV7-5 to TRBJ1-1. TRBV7-5 counts as a pseudogene. The CDR3 spans 8 residues. CDR3 coding DNA: TGTGCTCGAACTGAAGCTTTCTTT. Translation gives CARTEAFF.

The CDR3 DNA is TGTGCCAGCAGCTCTAACCCATCACAGGGAGCGCCGCAGTATTTT. Its translation: CASSSNPSQGAPQYF. The chain employs TRBV11-2 and TRBJ2-3; D possibly corresponds to TRBD1 (6 bases). V lost 4 bases to trimming and J lost 10 bases, with 21 bases between them. The CDR3 is made up of 15 amino acids. The germline CDR1 and CDR2 sequences are SGHAT and FQNNGV.

V is TRBV19 and J is TRBJ2-1, with D possibly being TRBD2 (6 bases). Germline V gene lookup returns CDR1 LNHDA and CDR2 SQIVND (reference sequence). V was shortened by 8 bases and J by 0 bases, with 11 bases between the two germline ends. This CDR3 contains 14 residues. The CDR3 DNA is TGTGCCAGTGCGGGGAGGAGCTCCTACAATGAGCAGTTCTTC. It is translated as CASAGRSSYNEQFF.

The chain combines TRBV19 with TRBJ1-2; tentative D call: TRBD1 (5 bases). V lost 7 bases and J 4 bases, leaving 19 bases between the germline ends. The CDR3 is made up of 15 amino acids. Germline CDR1 LNHDA, CDR2 SQIVND (reference sequence). CDR3 bases: TGTGCCAGTAAGTCTTCGGGGGGAGTCGTCTATGGCTACACCTTC. Its translation is CASKSSGGVVYGYTF.

This rearrangement joins TRBV5-4 to TRBJ2-7; 7 bases match TRBD1. V was pared by 0 bases and J by 4 bases, with 7 bases of the junction left unmatched. Germline CDR1 and CDR2: SGHNT and YYREEE (reference sequence). This CDR3 has 15 residues. The CDR3 here is CASSLAGGTIYEQYF. Here the CDR3 DNA reads TGTGCCAGCAGCTTGGCAGGGGGTACGATTTACGAGCAGTACTTC. The variable domain in full, completed from reference TRBV5-4 and TRBJ2-7, reads ETGVTQSPTHLIKTRGQQVTLRCSSQSGHNTVSWYQQALGQGPQFIFQYYREEENGRGNFPPRFSGLQFPNYSSELNVNALELDDSALYLCASSLAGGTIYEQYFGPGTRLTVT.

V gene TRBV5-1 combines with J gene TRBJ2-3; possibly TRBD2 for D (5 bases). This CDR3 is built from 16 residues. Trimming left V 4 bases short and J 2 bases short, with 17 bases between. The germline V gene has CDR1 SGHRS and CDR2 YFSETQ. The DNA of the CDR3 is TGCGCCAGCAGCAGGCGCTCGGGGTCTACCACAGATACGCAGTATTTT. It yields the protein CASSRRSGSTTDTQYF.

About this clone itself: Different DNA sequences within this sample yield the same CDR3. The CDR3 loop is CASSTQTRGEKTEAFF. CDR3 coding DNA: TGTGCCAGCTCAACCCAAACCAGGGGCGAGAAGACTGAAGCTTTCTTT. This chain uses TRBV18 with TRBJ1-1, with D possibly matching TRBD1 (6 bases). CDR3 size: 16 residues. V was clipped by 5 bases and J by 5 bases, with 21 bases between them. Germline-derived CDR1 and CDR2 are KGHSH and LQKENI.

The chain joins TRBV5-1 to TRBJ2-7; 8 bases match TRBD1. Germline CDR1 reads SGHRS; CDR2 reads YFSETQ. Trimming removed 3 bases from V and 2 bases from J; junction bases left unmatched: 7. The CDR3 length is 15 residues. The CDR3, as DNA: TGCGCCAGCAGCTACCGGGACAGGTTGGCCTACGAGCAGTACTTC. Amino acids: CASSYRDRLAYEQYF.